One T cell receptor (beta chain) is described in this entry. These data are taken from a study of blood T cells in healthy people across ages. A second PCR, run for roughly 7 to 11 cycles, used a sample-barcoded 5' primer plus a J-beta primer mix. One entry per CDR3 protein results from TCRdb running MiXCR on the 5' RACE reads. Of just under 550,000 distinct CDR3 sequences in the sample, 24% were seen once. These same records also appear under a second study, on T cells of mothers and their children. That work adds: Donation was provided by three healthy Caucasian mothers along with their six children.

This receptor was obtained from a boy younger than 18 in good health. The sequencing sample was made of blood.

The CDR3 sequence is CASRGQGGRNEQFF. The CDR3 coding sequence is TGTGCCAGCAGGGGACAGGGAGGTAGGAATGAGCAGTTCTTC. The chain is built from TRBV2 and TRBJ2-5; 9 bases fit TRBD1. The end of the DNA fits TRBJ2-1 better, so the J call may be wrong. The CDR3 is made up of 14 amino acids. The germline gives CDR1 SNHLY, CDR2 FYNNEI.